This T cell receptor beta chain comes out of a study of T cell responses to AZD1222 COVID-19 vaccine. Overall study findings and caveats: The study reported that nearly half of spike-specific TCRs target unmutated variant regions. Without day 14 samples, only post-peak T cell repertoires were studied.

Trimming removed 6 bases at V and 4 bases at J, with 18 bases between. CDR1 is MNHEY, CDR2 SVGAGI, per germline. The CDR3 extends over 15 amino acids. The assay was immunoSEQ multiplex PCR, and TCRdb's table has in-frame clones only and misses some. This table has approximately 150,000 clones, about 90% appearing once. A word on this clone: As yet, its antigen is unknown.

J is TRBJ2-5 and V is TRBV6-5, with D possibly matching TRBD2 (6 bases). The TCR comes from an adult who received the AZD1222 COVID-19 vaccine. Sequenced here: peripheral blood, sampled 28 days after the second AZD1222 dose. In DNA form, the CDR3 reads TGTGCCAGCAGCTACGGGACTGCCAGAGTAGAGACCCAGTACTTC. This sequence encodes CASSYGTARVETQYF.